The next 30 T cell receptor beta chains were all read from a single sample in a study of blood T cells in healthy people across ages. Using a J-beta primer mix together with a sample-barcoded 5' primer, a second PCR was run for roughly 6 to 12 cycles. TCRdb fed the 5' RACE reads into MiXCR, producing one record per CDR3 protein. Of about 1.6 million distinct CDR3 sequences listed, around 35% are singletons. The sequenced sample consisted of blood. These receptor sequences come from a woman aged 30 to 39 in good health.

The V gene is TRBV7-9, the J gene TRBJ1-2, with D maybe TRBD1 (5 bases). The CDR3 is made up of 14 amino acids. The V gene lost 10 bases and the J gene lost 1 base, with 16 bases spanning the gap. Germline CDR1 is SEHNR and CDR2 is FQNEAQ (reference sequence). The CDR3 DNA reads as TGTGCCACCACAACGAACAGGATTAACTATGGCTACACCTTC. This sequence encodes CATTTNRINYGYTF.

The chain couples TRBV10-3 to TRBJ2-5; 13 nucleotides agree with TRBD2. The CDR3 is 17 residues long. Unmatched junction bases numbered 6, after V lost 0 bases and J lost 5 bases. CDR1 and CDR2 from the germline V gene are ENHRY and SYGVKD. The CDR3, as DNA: TGTGCCATCAGTGAGTCGACCCCGGGACTAGCGGGGGAGACCCAGTACTTC. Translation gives CAISESTPGLAGETQYF.

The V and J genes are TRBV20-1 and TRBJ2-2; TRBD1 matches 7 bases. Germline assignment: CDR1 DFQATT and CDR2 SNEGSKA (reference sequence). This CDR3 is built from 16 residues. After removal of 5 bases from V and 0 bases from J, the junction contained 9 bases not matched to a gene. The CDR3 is CSAGPFDRANTGELFF. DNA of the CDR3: TGCAGTGCTGGTCCATTCGACAGGGCGAACACCGGGGAGCTGTTTTTT.

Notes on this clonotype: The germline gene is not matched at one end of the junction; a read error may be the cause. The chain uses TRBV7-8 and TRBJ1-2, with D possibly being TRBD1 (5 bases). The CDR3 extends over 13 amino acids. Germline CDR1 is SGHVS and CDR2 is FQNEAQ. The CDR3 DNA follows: TGTGCCAGCAGCTTAGTTGGGGGAAGGGGCTGCACCTTC. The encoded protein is CASSLVGGRGCTF.

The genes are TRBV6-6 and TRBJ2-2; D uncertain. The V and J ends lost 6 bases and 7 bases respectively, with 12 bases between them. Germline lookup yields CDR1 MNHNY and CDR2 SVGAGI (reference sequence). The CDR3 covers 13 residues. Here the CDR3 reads CASSPWKDGELFF. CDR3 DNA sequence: TGTGCCAGCAGCCCCTGGAAGGACGGGGAGCTGTTTTTT.

Here the CDR3 DNA reads TGTGCCAGCAGCTCGGCCGGGGCGGGCTCACCCCTCCACTTT. This translates into CASSSAGAGSPLHF. The chain uses TRBV7-9 and TRBJ1-6, with D possibly matching TRBD1 (5 bases). V lost 4 bases, J lost 10 bases, and 14 bases lay in between. CDR3 length: 14 amino acids. Germline assignment: CDR1 SEHNR and CDR2 FQNEAQ (reference sequence).

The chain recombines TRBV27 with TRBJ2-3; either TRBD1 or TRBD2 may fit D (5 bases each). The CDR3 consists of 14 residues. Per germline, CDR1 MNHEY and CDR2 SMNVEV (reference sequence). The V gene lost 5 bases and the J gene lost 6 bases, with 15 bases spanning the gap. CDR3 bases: TGTGCCAGCAGTCTAGGGACCGCCTTGGATACGCAGTATTTT. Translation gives CASSLGTALDTQYF.

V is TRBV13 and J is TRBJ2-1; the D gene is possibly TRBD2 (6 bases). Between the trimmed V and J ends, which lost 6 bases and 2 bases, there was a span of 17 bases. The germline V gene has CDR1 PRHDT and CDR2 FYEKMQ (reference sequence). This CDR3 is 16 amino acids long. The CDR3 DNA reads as TGTGCCAGCAGTGCTAGCGCGAGGAGGACCTACAATGAGCAGTTCTTC. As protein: CASSASARRTYNEQFF.

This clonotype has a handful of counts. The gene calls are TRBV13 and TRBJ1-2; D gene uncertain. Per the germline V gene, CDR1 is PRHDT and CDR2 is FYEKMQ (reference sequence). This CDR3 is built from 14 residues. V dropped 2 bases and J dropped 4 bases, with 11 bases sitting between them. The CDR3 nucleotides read TGTGCCAGCAGCTTAACGGCAGGCTCCTATGGCTACACCTTC. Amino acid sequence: CASSLTAGSYGYTF.

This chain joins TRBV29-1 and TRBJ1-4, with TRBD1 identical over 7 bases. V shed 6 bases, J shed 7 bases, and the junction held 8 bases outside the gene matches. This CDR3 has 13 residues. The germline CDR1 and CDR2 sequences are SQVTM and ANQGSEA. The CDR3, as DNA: TGCAGCGTCGAACCCAGGGGGACTGAAAAACTGTTTTTT. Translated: CSVEPRGTEKLFF.

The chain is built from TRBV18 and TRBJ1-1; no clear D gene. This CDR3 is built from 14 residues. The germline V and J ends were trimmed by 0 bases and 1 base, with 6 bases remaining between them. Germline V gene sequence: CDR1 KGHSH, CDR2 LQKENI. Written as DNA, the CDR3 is TGTGCCAGCTCACCACCCAGGTCGAACACTGAAGCTTTCTTT. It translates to CASSPPRSNTEAFF.

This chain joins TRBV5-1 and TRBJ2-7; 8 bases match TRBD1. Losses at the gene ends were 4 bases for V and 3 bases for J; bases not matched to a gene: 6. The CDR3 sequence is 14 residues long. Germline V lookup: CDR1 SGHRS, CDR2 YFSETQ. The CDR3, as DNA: TGCGCCAGCAGCAGAACAGGGGGATTCTACGAGCAGTACTTC. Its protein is CASSRTGGFYEQYF.

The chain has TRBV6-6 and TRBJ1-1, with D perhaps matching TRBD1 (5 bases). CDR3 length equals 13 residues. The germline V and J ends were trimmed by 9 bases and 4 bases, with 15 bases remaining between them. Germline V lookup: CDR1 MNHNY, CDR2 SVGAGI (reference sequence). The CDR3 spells CASSYGTGTEAFF. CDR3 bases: TGTGCCAGTTCATATGGGACGGGCACTGAAGCTTTCTTT.

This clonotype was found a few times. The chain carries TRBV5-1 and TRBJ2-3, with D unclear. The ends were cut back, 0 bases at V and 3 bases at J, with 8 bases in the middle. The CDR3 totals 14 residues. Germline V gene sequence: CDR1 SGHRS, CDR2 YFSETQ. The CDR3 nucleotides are TGCGCCAGCAGCTTGGAAACTGCTACAGATACGCAGTATTTT. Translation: CASSLETATDTQYF.

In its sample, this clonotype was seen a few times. Written as DNA, the CDR3 is TGTGCCAGCAGCCCCCCTGCCGGGGGGCGCGAGCAGTACTTC. Its translation: CASSPPAGGREQYF. The rearrangement links TRBV28 to TRBJ2-7, with D tentatively TRBD2 (7 bases). The CDR3 has 14 amino acids. Between the trimmed V and J ends, which lost 6 bases and 6 bases, there was a span of 18 bases. Germline CDR1 and CDR2: MDHEN and SYDVKM.

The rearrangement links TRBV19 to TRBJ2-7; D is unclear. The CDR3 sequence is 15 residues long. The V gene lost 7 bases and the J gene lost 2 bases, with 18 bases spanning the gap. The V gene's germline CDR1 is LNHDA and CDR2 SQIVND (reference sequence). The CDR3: CASIPSHGSAYEQYF. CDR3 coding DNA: TGTGCCAGTATCCCGTCGCACGGGTCCGCCTACGAGCAGTACTTC.

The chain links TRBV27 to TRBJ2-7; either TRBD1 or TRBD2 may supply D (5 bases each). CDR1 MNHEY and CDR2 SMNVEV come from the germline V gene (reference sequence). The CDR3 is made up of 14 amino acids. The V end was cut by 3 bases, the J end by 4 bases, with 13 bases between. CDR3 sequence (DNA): TGTGCCAGCAGTTTCGAGGGGTTGGAATACGAGCAGTACTTC. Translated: CASSFEGLEYEQYF.

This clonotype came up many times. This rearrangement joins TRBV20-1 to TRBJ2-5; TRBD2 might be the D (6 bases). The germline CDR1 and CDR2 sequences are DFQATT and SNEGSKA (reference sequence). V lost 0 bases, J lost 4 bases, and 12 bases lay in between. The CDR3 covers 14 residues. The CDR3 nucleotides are TGCAGTGCTAGAGATTGGACCGGGGGAGAGACCCAGTACTTC. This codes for CSARDWTGGETQYF.

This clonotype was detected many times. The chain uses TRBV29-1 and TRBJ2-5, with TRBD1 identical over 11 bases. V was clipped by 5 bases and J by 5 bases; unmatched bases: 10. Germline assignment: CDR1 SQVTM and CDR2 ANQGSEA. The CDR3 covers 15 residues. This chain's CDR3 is CSVTPRDRGYETQYF. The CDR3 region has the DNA TGCAGCGTTACCCCAAGGGACAGGGGGTACGAGACCCAGTACTTC.

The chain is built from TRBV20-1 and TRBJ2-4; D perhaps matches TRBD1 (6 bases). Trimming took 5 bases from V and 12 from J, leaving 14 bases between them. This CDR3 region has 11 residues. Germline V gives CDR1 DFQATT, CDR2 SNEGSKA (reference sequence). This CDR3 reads CSALRQASQYF. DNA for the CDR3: TGCAGTGCTTTAAGACAGGCCTCTCAGTACTTC.

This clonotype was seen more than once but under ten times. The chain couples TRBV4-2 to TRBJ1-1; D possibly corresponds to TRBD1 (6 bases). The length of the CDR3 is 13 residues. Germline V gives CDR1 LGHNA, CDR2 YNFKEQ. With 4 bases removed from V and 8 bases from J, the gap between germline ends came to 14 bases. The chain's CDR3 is CASSPPRQEEAFF. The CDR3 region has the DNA TGTGCCAGCAGCCCCCCGCGACAGGAGGAAGCTTTCTTT.

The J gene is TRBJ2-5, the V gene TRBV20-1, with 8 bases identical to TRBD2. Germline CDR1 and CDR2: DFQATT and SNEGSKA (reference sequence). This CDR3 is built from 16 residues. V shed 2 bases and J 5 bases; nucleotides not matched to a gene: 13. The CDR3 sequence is CSARPSGGRSWETQYF. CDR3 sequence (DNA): TGCAGTGCTAGACCCTCAGGCGGGAGGTCATGGGAGACCCAGTACTTC.

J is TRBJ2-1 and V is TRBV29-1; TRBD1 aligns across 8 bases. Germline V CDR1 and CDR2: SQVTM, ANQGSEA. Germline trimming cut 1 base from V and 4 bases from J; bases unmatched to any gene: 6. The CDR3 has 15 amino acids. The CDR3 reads CSVEAGQGFYNEQFF. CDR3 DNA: TGCAGCGTTGAAGCCGGACAGGGATTTTACAATGAGCAGTTCTTC.

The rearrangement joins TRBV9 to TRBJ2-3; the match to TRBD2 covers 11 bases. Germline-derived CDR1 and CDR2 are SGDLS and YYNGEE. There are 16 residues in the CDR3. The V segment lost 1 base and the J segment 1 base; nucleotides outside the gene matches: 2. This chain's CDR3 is CASSVLAGGGTDTQYF. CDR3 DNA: TGTGCCAGCAGCGTACTAGCGGGGGGCGGCACAGATACGCAGTATTTT.

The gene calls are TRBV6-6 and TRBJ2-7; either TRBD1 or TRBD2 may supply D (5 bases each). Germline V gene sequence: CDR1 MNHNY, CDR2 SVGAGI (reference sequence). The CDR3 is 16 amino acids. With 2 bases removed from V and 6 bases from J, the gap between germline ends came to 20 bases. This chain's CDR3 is CASSYGRGSVGGEQYF. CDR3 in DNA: TGTGCCAGCAGTTACGGCCGGGGCTCGGTGGGCGGCGAGCAGTACTTC.

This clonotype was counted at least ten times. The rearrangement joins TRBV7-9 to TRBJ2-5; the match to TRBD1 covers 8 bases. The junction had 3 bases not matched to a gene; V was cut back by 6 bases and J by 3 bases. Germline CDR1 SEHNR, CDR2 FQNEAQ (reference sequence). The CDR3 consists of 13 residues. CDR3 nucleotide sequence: TGTGCCAGCAGACCGACAGGGGAAGAGACCCAGTACTTC. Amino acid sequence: CASRPTGEETQYF.

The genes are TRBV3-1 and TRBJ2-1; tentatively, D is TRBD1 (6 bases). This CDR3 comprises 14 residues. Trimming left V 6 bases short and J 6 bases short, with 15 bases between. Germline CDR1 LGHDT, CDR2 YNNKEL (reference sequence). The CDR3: CASSVRGALNEQFF. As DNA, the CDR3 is TGTGCCAGCAGTGTCAGGGGTGCCCTCAATGAGCAGTTCTTC.

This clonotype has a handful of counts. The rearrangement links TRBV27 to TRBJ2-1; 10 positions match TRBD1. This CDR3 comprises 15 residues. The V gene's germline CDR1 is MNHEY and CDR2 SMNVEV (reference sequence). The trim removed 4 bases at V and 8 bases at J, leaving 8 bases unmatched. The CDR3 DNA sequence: TGTGCCAGCAGTTCACCGGGACAGGGGTTGCATGAGCAGTTCTTC. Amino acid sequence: CASSSPGQGLHEQFF.

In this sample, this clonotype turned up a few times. The CDR3 protein is CASRSGSNQPQHF. The CDR3 bases are TGTGCCAGCAGAAGTGGAAGCAATCAGCCCCAGCATTTT. The J gene is TRBJ1-5, the V gene TRBV25-1, with D hard to call. The CDR3 extends over 13 amino acids. The V end was cut by 6 bases, the J end by 1 base, with 7 bases between. The V gene's germline CDR1 is MGHDK and CDR2 SYGVNS.

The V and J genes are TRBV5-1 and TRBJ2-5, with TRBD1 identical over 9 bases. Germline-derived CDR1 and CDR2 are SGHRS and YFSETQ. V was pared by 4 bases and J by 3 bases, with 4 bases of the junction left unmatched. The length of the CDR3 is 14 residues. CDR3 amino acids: CASSGRQGEETQYF. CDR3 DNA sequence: TGCGCCAGCAGCGGCCGACAGGGGGAAGAGACCCAGTACTTC.